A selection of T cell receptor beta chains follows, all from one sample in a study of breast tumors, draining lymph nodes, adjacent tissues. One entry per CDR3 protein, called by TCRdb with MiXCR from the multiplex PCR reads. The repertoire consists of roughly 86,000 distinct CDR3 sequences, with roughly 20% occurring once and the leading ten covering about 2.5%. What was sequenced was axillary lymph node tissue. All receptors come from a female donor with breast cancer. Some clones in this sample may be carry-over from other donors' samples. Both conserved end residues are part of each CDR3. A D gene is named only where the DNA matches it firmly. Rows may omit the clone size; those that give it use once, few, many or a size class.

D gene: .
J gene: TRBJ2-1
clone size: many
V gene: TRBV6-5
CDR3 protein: CASSRLAYNEQFF
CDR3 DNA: TGTGCCAGCAGTCGACTAGCCTACAATGAGCAGTTCTTC

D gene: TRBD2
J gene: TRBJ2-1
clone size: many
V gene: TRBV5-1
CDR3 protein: CASSLGAGGLDEQFF
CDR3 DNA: TGCGCCAGCAGCCTTGGGGCGGGAGGGCTGGATGAGCAGTTCTTC

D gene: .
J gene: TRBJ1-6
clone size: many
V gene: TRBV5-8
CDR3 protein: CASSTLDINSPLHF
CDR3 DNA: TGTGCCAGCAGCACCCTGGACATCAATTCACCCCTCCACTTT

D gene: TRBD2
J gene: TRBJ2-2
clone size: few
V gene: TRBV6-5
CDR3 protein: CASMRDYTTGELFF
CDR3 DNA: TGTGCCAGCATGCGGGACTACACCACCGGGGAGCTGTTTTTT

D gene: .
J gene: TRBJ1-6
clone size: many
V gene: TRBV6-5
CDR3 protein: CASSYGAGVNSPLHF
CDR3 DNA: TGTGCCAGCAGTTACGGGGCAGGGGTAAATTCACCCCTCCACTTT

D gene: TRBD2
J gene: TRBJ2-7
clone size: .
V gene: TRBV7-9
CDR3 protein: CASSISGGSEQHF
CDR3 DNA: TGTGCCAGCAGCATTAGCGGGGGCTCCGAGCAGCACTTC

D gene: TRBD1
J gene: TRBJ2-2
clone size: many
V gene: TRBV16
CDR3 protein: CASSPLYRGTGELFF
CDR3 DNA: TGTGCCAGCAGCCCATTATACAGGGGCACCGGGGAGCTGTTTTTT

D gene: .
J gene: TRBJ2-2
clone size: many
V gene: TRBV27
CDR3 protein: CASTYRTGGELFF
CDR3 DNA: TGTGCCAGCACCTATCGTACTGGCGGGGAGCTGTTTTTT

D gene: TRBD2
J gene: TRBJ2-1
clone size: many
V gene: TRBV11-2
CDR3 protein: CASSLEGSGRYNEQFF
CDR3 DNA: TGTGCCAGCAGCTTAGAGGGTAGCGGGAGGTACAATGAGCAGTTCTTC

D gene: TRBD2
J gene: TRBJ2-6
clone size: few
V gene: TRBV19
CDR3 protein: CASSVRSSGRVPGANVLTF
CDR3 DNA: TGTGCCAGTAGTGTTAGGTCTAGCGGGAGGGTACCCGGGGCCAACGTCCTGACTTTC

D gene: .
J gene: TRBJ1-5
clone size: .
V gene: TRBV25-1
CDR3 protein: CASSLPGISNQPQHF
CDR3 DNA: TGTGCCAGCAGTCTCCCAGGGATTAGCAATCAGCCCCAGCATTTT

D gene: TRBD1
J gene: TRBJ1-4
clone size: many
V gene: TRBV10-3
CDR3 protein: CASGTGGGEKLFF
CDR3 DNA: TGTGCCAGCGGGACAGGGGGTGGGGAAAAACTGTTTTTT

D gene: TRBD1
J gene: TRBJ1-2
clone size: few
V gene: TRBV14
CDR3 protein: CASSQGATGAAYGYTF
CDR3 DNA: TGTGCCAGCAGCCAAGGGGCCACAGGGGCCGCCTATGGCTACACCTTC

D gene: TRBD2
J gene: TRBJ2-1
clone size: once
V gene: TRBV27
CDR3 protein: CASSFGLAGSYNEQFF
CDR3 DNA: TGTGCCAGCAGTTTTGGTCTAGCGGGCTCCTACAATGAGCAGTTCTTC

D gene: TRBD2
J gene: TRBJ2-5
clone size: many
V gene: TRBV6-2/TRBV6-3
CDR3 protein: CASSRLLAGGLLVETQYF
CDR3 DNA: TGTGCCAGCAGTCGTTTGCTAGCGGGAGGGCTTCTCGTGGAGACCCAGTACTTC

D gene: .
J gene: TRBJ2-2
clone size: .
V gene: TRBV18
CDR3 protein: CASSPMNGQNTGELFF
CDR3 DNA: TGTGCCAGCTCACCGATGAACGGGCAGAACACCGGGGAGCTGTTTTTT

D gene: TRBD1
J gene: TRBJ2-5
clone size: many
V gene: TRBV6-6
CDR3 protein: CASERQGVETQYF
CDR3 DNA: TGTGCCAGCGAACGCCAGGGGGTGGAGACCCAGTACTTC

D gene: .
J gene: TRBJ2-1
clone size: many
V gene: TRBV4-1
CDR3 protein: CASSQGRLLLRNEQFF
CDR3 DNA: TGCGCCAGCAGCCAAGGCCGACTCCTGCTCCGCAATGAGCAGTTCTTC

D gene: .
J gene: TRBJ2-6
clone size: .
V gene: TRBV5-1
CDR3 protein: CASSLELRGTLSGANVLTF
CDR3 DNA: TGCGCCAGCAGCTTGGAACTCAGGGGTACGCTCTCTGGGGCCAACGTCCTGACTTTC

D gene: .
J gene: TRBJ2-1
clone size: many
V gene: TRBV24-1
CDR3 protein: CATILASSYNEQFF
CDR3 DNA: TGTGCCACCATCCTAGCGAGCTCCTACAATGAGCAGTTCTTC

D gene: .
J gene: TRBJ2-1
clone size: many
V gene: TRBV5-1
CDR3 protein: CASSRTDGDEQFF
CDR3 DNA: TGCGCCAGCAGCAGGACAGATGGGGATGAGCAGTTCTTC

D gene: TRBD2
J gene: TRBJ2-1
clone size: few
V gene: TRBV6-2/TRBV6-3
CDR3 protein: CASSSYSGSSYNEQFF
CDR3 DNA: TGTGCCAGCAGTTCCTATAGCGGGAGCTCCTACAATGAGCAGTTCTTC

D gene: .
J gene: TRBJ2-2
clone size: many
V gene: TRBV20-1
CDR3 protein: CSAEEQVGELFF
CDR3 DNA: TGCAGTGCTGAAGAACAGGTTGGGGAGCTGTTTTTT

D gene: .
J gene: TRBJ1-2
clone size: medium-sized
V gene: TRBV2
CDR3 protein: CASSEGVYGYTF
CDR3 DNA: TGTGCCAGCAGTGAAGGGGTCTATGGCTACACCTTC

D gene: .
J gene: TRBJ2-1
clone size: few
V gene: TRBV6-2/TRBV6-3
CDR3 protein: CASSYYRSGATSYNEQFF
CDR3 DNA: TGTGCCAGCAGTTACTATCGGTCAGGGGCAACATCCTACAATGAGCAGTTCTTC

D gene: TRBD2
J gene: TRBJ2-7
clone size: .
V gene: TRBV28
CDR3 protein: CASSLTSGAREQYF
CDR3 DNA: TGTGCCAGCAGCCTCACTAGCGGAGCCCGCGAGCAGTACTTC